This paragraph covers one T cell receptor beta chain sequence. Its target is unknown. MiXCR, run by TCRdb on the RT-PCR reads, gives a single entry per CDR3 protein. The table includes a few hundred thousand distinct CDR3 sequences, around 11% detected once. This CDR3 spans 16 amino acids. V was shortened by 3 bases and J by 0 bases, with 14 bases between the two germline ends. These data come from a study of response to subunit inactivated influenza vaccine. Study results and caveats: Each seasonal influenza vaccination recruits few new T cells, the authors suggested.

These data also formed part of another study, on T cells expressing NK-cell markers. As that study records: TCR beta libraries carry UMIs added by 5'RACE template switching. In sorted CD3+CD56+NKG2C+, CD3+CD56+NKG2C- and CD3+CD56-NKG2C+ T cells, TCR beta repertoires were obtained. Seven sequenced donors out of eight were HCMV-seropositive, one seronegative. NKG2C+ dominant clonotype frequencies in several donors were roughly 1.0-7.5% of CD8+ T cells.

The chain couples TRBV12-3 or TRBV12-4 to TRBJ1-1, with D hard to call. The specimen was PBMCs from blood, collected on the day of vaccination. The receptor's source is a man aged 45-65 years who received an inactivated influenza vaccine. In DNA, the CDR3 is TGTGCCAGCAGTTTTGGGCTCGGAGCCATGAACACTGAAGCTTTCTTT. This codes for CASSFGLGAMNTEAFF.